The 9 T cell receptor beta chains presented below share a single source sample, sequenced in a study of Tregs in tolerant kidney transplant recipients. Recipients received nonmyeloablative bone marrow transplants from related graft donors, with transient mixed chimerism. Libraries were prepared by immunoSEQ multiplex PCR; TCRdb keeps only in-frame clonotypes and omits some of them. Among about 81,000 clones listed, roughly 90% were seen once. The source material was CD4+ T cells from blood (PBMCs), sampled 24 months after the transplant. These receptor sequences come from a human patient who received a combined kidney and bone marrow transplant. Some of the T cells may derive from the graft donor.

The chain recombines TRBV7-2 with TRBJ2-7; D might be TRBD1 (6 bases). Germline V gene sequence: CDR1 SGHTA, CDR2 FQGNSA. The CDR3 sequence is 15 residues long. Trimming cost V 0 bases and J 6 bases, with 15 bases left between them. In DNA, the CDR3 is TGTGCCAGCAGCTTAGCCGCCGGACAGCCACGCGAGCAGTACTTC. It translates to CASSLAAGQPREQYF.

The chain recombines TRBV9 with TRBJ2-3, with TRBD2 as a possible D gene (6 bases). Between the trimmed V and J ends, which lost 3 bases and 1 base, there was a span of 6 bases. The CDR3 runs to 13 residues. Germline CDR1 reads SGDLS; CDR2 reads YYNGEE. The CDR3 DNA sequence: TGTGCCAGCAGCGGGGGGGGCACAGATACGCAGTATTTT. Translating it yields CASSGGGTDTQYF.

The chain joins TRBV5-1 to TRBJ2-7; 10 nucleotides align to TRBD2. Germline V CDR1 and CDR2: SGHRS, YFSETQ. This CDR3 has 16 residues. V dropped 2 bases and J dropped 1; count of bases not matched to a gene: 6. The CDR3 coding sequence is TGCGCCAGCAGCTTTGCCAAAGCGGGAGGGTCCTACGAGCAGTACTTC. This codes for CASSFAKAGGSYEQYF.

The chain is built from TRBV27 and TRBJ2-2; 10 bases are a match to TRBD2. The CDR3 length is 15 residues. The germline V gene encodes CDR1 MNHEY and CDR2 SMNVEV (reference sequence). The J segment lost 3 bases and the V segment lost 10 bases, leaving 8 bases of the junction unmatched. The CDR3 protein is CATQRLAGDTGELFF. Here the CDR3 DNA reads TGTGCCACCCAAAGGCTAGCGGGAGACACCGGGGAGCTGTTTTTT.

The V gene is TRBV5-1, the J gene TRBJ2-2; a possible D gene is TRBD2 (5 bases). The V end was cut by 0 bases, the J end by 6 bases, with 15 bases between. Germline assignment: CDR1 SGHRS and CDR2 YFSETQ. This CDR3 is 16 amino acids long. CDR3 amino acids: CASSLALAYPPGELFF. The CDR3 DNA reads TGCGCCAGCAGCTTGGCCCTAGCCTACCCTCCCGGGGAGCTGTTTTTT.

This chain connects TRBV7-8 to TRBJ2-1, with 8 bases matching TRBD2. Unmatched junction bases numbered 3, after V lost 2 bases and J lost 3 bases. The germline V gene has CDR1 SGHVS and CDR2 FQNEAQ. The CDR3 contains 15 residues. CDR3 DNA sequence: TGTGCCAGCAGCTTAAGACTAGCGATCTACAATGAGCAGTTCTTC. Translated: CASSLRLAIYNEQFF.

This clone was detected only once. V is TRBV10-3 and J is TRBJ2-2; 7 bases map to TRBD2. This CDR3 contains 14 residues. V was clipped by 5 bases and J by 7 bases; unmatched bases: 7. Germline CDR1 is ENHRY and CDR2 is SYGVKD. CDR3 coding DNA: TGTGCCATCAGTTTCCAGACTAGCCTCGGGGAGCTGTTTTTT. Translation gives CAISFQTSLGELFF.

About this clone itself: An end of the junction differs from the germline gene, which may be a read error. Different DNA sequences within this sample yield the same CDR3. This sequence joins TRBV2 and TRBJ1-6, with D unresolved. CDR3 length: 14 amino acids. Germline V gene lookup returns CDR1 SNHLY and CDR2 FYNNEI. For the CDR3, the DNA is TGTGCCAGCCAGTTGTACCGAAATAATTCCCCCCTCCACTTT. This translates into CASQLYRNNSPLHF.

The chain uses TRBV6-1 and TRBJ1-2; 7 nucleotides line up with TRBD1. Per germline, CDR1 MNHNS and CDR2 SASEGT. Germline trimming cut 0 bases from V and 4 bases from J; bases unmatched to any gene: 8. The CDR3 is 16 amino acids. This CDR3 reads CASSEASAGGGYGYTF. The CDR3 DNA is TGTGCCAGCAGTGAAGCGTCGGCAGGGGGTGGCTATGGCTACACCTTC.